The 5 T cell receptor beta chains reported below all come from one sample, sequenced in a study of T cells expressing NK-cell markers (TCRdb year 2020). Library creation used 5' RACE. The data were produced on an Illumina HiSeq 2000. TCRdb reprocessed the reads, and each CDR3 protein sequence is entered once, without DNA. This sample's table has entries for 500,000 to 700,000 distinct CDR3 sequences. The top ten hold approximately 3.6% of the sample. The sample was blood T cells: a sorted CD56 or NKG2C T cell subset, CD4+ or CD8+ T cells, or bulk PBMC T cells (not recorded which). The source is a young man in good health. Donor details come from another sample of the same person, matched by shared clones.

The V gene is TRBV12-3 or TRBV12-4, the J gene TRBJ1-2; TCRdb proposes TRBD1, but this gene call is untestable without DNA. The CDR3 contains 13 residues. The CDR3 reads CASRGDSHYGYTF.

The genes are TRBV29-1 and TRBJ2-1; TCRdb names TRBD2, which stays unverified in the absence of DNA. Germline V gene data show CDR1 as SQVTM and CDR2 as ANQGSEA. The CDR3 consists of 16 residues. The CDR3 is CSVEGLAGTSYNEQFF.

CDR3 loop: CASSPPGQLNQPQHF. The rearrangement uses TRBV12-3 or TRBV12-4 and TRBJ1-5; TCRdb calls TRBD1, which cannot be checked without DNA. CDR3 length: 15 residues.

This chain connects TRBV29-1 to TRBJ2-1; checking the TCRdb D call of TRBD1 is not possible without DNA. CDR1 SQVTM and CDR2 ANQGSEA come from the germline V gene. The CDR3 has 13 amino acids. The CDR3 reads CSASRWLSNEQFF.

This chain connects TRBV12-3 or TRBV12-4 to TRBJ2-2; the TRBD1 assignment by TCRdb is unverifiable without DNA. The CDR3 contains 15 residues. The CDR3 loop reads CASSHDRGRTGELFF.